This TCR beta chain emerged from a study of T cells in Graves' hyperthyroidism and ophthalmopathy. Amplification yielded TCR beta CDR3 regions, with RNA transcripts as the source. HTBI primers were used for first-round RT-PCR of the TCR CDR3. One entry per CDR3 protein, called by TCRdb with MiXCR from the multiplex PCR reads. The sample includes roughly 500,000 distinct CDR3 sequences, approximately 13% of them seen just once. The CDR3 consists of 13 residues. Per germline, CDR1 SQVTM and CDR2 ANQGSEA. V lost 6 bases and J 4 bases, leaving 13 bases between the germline ends. This clonotype was observed many times.

Sequencing was performed on blood. The rearrangement uses TRBV29-1 and TRBJ1-5; maybe TRBD1 (6 bases). This TCR derives from a woman aged 25 to 39 with Graves' hyperthyroidism that later progressed to Graves' ophthalmopathy. CDR3 sequence: CSVGTGPNQPQHF. The CDR3 coding sequence is TGCAGCGTGGGTACAGGGCCGAATCAGCCCCAGCATTTT.